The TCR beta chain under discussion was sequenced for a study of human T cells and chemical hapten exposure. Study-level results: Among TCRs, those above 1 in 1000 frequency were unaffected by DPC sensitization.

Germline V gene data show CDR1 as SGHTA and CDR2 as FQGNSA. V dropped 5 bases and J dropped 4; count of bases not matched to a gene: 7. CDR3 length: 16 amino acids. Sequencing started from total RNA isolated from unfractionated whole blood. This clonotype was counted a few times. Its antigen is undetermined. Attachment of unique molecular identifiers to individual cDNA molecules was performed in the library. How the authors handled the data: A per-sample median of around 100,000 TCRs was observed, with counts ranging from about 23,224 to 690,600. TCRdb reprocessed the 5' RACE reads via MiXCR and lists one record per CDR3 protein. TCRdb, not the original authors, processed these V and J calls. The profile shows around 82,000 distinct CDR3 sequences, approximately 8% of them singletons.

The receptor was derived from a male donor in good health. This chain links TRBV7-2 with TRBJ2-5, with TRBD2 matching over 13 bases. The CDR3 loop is CASSPTSGRASETQYF. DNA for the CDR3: TGTGCCAGCAGCCCCACTAGCGGGAGGGCCTCAGAGACCCAGTACTTC.